The 16 T cell receptor beta chains below were found in one sample sequenced in a study of T cells in Graves' hyperthyroidism and ophthalmopathy. TCR beta CDR3 regions were amplified from RNA transcripts. When the TCR CDR3 underwent first-round RT-PCR, the HTBI primer set was used. Each CDR3 protein is one row after TCRdb ran MiXCR on the multiplex PCR reads. Among about 530,000 distinct CDR3 sequences, roughly a sixth were seen once, and the ten largest hold about 16%. The sequencing input was blood. Receptors originate from a woman between 18 and 30 years old with Graves' ophthalmopathy.

This clonotype was detected many times. This chain joins TRBV4-3 and TRBJ1-1; D ambiguous. V gave up 0 bases and J gave up 7 bases, with 12 bases separating them. The germline gives CDR1 LGHNA, CDR2 YSLEER. The CDR3 sequence is 14 residues long. CDR3 sequence: CASSQDARRGEAFF. The CDR3 DNA is TGCGCCAGCAGCCAAGATGCTCGGAGAGGTGAAGCTTTCTTT.

This clonotype was picked up many times. The chain carries TRBV30 and TRBJ2-1; tentatively, D is TRBD1 (5 bases). The V end lost 4 bases, the J end lost 7 bases, and 8 bases lay between the germline ends. The CDR3 runs 11 residues. CDR1 GTSNPN and CDR2 SVGIG come from the germline V gene (reference sequence). CDR3 DNA: TGTGCCTGGAACTCAGGGAATGAGCAGTTCTTC. Translation: CAWNSGNEQFF.

This sequence joins TRBV12-3 or TRBV12-4 and TRBJ1-5; TRBD1 matches 7 bases. V was pared by 3 bases and J by 7 bases, with 9 bases of the junction left unmatched. This CDR3 has 15 amino acids. The CDR3: CASSFVLAGGQPQHF. CDR3 DNA sequence: TGTGCCAGCAGTTTCGTACTGGCAGGGGGGCAGCCCCAGCATTTT.

This clonotype was counted at least ten times. The V gene is TRBV7-3, the J gene TRBJ2-3; no reliable D call. This CDR3 has 15 residues. Per germline, CDR1 SGHTA and CDR2 FQGTGA. Trimming removed 2 bases at V and 0 bases at J, with 9 bases between. The CDR3 loop is CASSLGDDSTDTQYF. CDR3 DNA sequence: TGTGCCAGCAGCTTAGGGGATGATAGCACAGATACGCAGTATTTT.

This clonotype was detected ten times or more. The chain joins TRBV7-9 to TRBJ2-3; the D gene could be TRBD1 or TRBD2 (5 bases each). V was pared by 5 bases and J by 0 bases, with 15 bases between. CDR3 length: 16 residues. Looked up from germline, CDR1 is SEHNR and CDR2 is FQNEAQ (reference sequence). For the CDR3, the DNA is TGTGCCAGCAGCCCTCATCGGGACGGTAGCACAGATACGCAGTATTTT. This sequence encodes CASSPHRDGSTDTQYF. The full variable domain, rest sourced from reference TRBV7-9 and TRBJ2-3, is DTGVSQNPRHKITKRGQNVTFRCDPISEHNRLYWYRQTLGQGPEFLTYFQNEAQLEKSRLLSDRFSAERPKGSFSTLEIQRTEQGDSAMYLCASSPHRDGSTDTQYFGPGTRLTVL.

This clonotype was detected ten times or more. The V and J genes are TRBV2 and TRBJ2-1, with D unresolved. The CDR3 runs 15 residues. V was pared by 1 base and J by 0 bases, with 7 bases between. Looked up from germline, CDR1 is SNHLY and CDR2 is FYNNEI. CDR3 DNA sequence: TGTGCCAGCAGTGAAGATGGTAGCTCCTACAATGAGCAGTTCTTC. It specifies CASSEDGSSYNEQFF.

In regard to this clonotype: Since a much larger clone is just one base distant, this may be a read error. The gene calls are TRBV7-8 and TRBJ1-2; no clear D gene. Between the trimmed V and J ends, which lost 1 base and 3 bases, there was a span of 6 bases. Germline V gives CDR1 SGHVS, CDR2 FQNEAQ. The CDR3 runs 13 residues. CDR3 DNA sequence: TGTGCCAGCAGCTTAGGGCCGGACTATGGCTACACCTTC. Translated, it gives CASSLGPDYGYTF.

The chain has TRBV10-3 and TRBJ1-2, with a tentative D call TRBD1 (5 bases). The CDR3 has 14 amino acids. CDR1 is ENHRY and CDR2 is SYGVKD in the germline V gene. V gave up 0 bases and J gave up 2 bases, with 7 bases separating them. CDR3 nucleotides: TGTGCCATCAGTGAGTCAGAGGGGAACTATGGCTACACCTTC. This encodes CAISESEGNYGYTF.

This clonotype was seen many times. The chain recombines TRBV13 with TRBJ2-3, with 11 bases fitting TRBD2. V shed 4 bases, J shed 4 bases, and the junction held 4 bases outside the gene matches. The germline gives CDR1 PRHDT, CDR2 FYEKMQ (reference sequence). The CDR3 consists of 15 residues. The DNA for the CDR3 is TGTGCCAGCAGCTCGACTAGCGGGAACTCAGATACGCAGTATTTT. Its protein product is CASSSTSGNSDTQYF. The full variable domain, in which reference TRBV13 and TRBJ2-3 provide the parts outside the CDR3, is AAGVIQSPRHLIKEKRETATLKCYPIPRHDTVYWYQQGPGQDPQFLISFYEKMQSDKGSIPDRFSAQQFSDYHSELNMSSLELGDSALYFCASSSTSGNSDTQYFGPGTRLTVL.

The CDR3 bases are TGTGCCAGCCTGATCGACAGGGGAAGCAATTCACCCCTCCACTTT. Translating it yields CASLIDRGSNSPLHF. The chain links TRBV2 to TRBJ1-6, with 8 nucleotides matching TRBD1. Germline V lookup: CDR1 SNHLY, CDR2 FYNNEI. Trimming took 8 bases from V and 7 from J; bases not matched to a gene: 10. The CDR3 contains 15 residues.

In its sample, this clonotype was seen many times. The rearrangement links TRBV24-1 to TRBJ2-1; D remains unclear. V dropped 4 bases and J dropped 9 bases, with 9 bases sitting between them. Germline V lookup: CDR1 KGHDR, CDR2 SFDVKD. The CDR3 spans 12 residues. Written as DNA, the CDR3 is TGTGCCACCAGTGACCCGCCGGGTGAGCAGTTCTTC. Protein: CATSDPPGEQFF.

Many counts were recorded for this clonotype. V is TRBV7-2 and J is TRBJ1-1, with D tentatively TRBD1 (5 bases). Germline CDR1 SGHTA, CDR2 FQGNSA. Trimming cost V 1 base and J 3 bases, with 9 bases left between them. CDR3 length: 14 residues. The CDR3 spells CASSLVGGDTEAFF. In nucleotides, the CDR3 is TGTGCCAGCAGCTTAGTTGGGGGAGACACTGAAGCTTTCTTT. Together with reference TRBV7-2 and TRBJ1-1, the CDR3 gives the full variable domain: GAGVSQSPSNKVTEKGKDVELRCDPISGHTALYWYRQSLGQGLEFLIYFQGNSAPDKSGLPSDRFSAERTGGSVSTLTIQRTQQEDSAVYLCASSLVGGDTEAFFGQGTRLTVV.

This rearrangement joins TRBV6-5 to TRBJ2-3; D not certain. Germline CDR1 MNHEY, CDR2 SVGAGI. This CDR3 is built from 15 residues. Trimming removed 2 bases from V and 3 bases from J, with 12 bases in between. The DNA for the CDR3 is TGTGCCAGCAGTTACGGCAGTTTTGGGACAGATACGCAGTATTTT. Translation: CASSYGSFGTDTQYF.

Only a few counts were recorded for this clonotype. V usage is TRBV4-1 and J usage is TRBJ1-2, with D unresolved. From germline, CDR1 is MGHRA and CDR2 YSYEKL. V shed 0 bases and J shed 4 bases, with 9 bases lying between them. The length of the CDR3 is 14 residues. The CDR3 DNA reads TGCGCCAGCAGCCAAGAAGTCAGTCGCTATGGCTACACCTTC. It encodes CASSQEVSRYGYTF.

This clonotype was seen many times. J is TRBJ2-7 and V is TRBV12-3 or TRBV12-4; 14 bases align to TRBD2. V dropped 4 bases and J dropped 5; count of bases not matched to a gene: 10. The CDR3 is 17 residues long. CDR3 sequence: CASSSGTSGSINHEQYF. The CDR3 DNA reads as TGTGCCAGCAGTTCGGGGACTAGCGGGAGTATTAATCACGAGCAGTACTTC.

This clonotype was found many times. The chain is built from TRBV7-9 and TRBJ2-7; either TRBD1 or TRBD2 may fit D (5 bases each). V gave up 4 bases and J gave up 4 bases, with 17 bases separating them. Germline V CDR1 and CDR2: SEHNR, FQNEAQ (reference sequence). The CDR3 consists of 15 residues. The CDR3 region is CASSYQSGTDYEQYF. CDR3 nucleotide sequence: TGTGCCAGCAGCTATCAGTCCGGGACGGATTACGAGCAGTACTTC.